The clone carrying this TCR beta chain occurred many times. Its matching antigen is unknown. Regions amplified from RNA transcripts were the TCR beta CDR3 regions. The TCR CDR3 first-round RT-PCR relied on the HTBI primer set. One entry per CDR3 protein, called by TCRdb with MiXCR from the multiplex PCR reads. Seen here are 500,000 to 650,000 distinct CDR3 sequences, approximately 49% observed once, and the top ten hold about 43%. The CDR3 extends over 13 amino acids. V shed 5 bases and J shed 5 bases, with 13 bases lying between them. The germline gives CDR1 SGHAT, CDR2 FQNNGV. The data stem from a study of T cells in Graves' hyperthyroidism and ophthalmopathy. General study results and limits: The model identified upcoming ophthalmopathy a median roughly 6 months ahead of onset. A model of 13 V-J pairs discriminated ophthalmopathy from stable hyperthyroidism.

The chain recombines TRBV11-2 with TRBJ2-7; D is perhaps TRBD2 (5 bases). The specimen was peripheral blood or thyroid tissue (not recorded which). The receptor's source is an adult woman with Graves' disease, either hyperthyroidism or ophthalmopathy (not recorded which). CDR3 loop: CASSTQRGNEQYF. CDR3 coding DNA: TGTGCCAGCAGCACCCAACGGGGAAACGAGCAGTACTTC.